This is a list of T cell receptor beta chains from one sample in a study of shared clonotypes between healthy human individuals. TCRdb's copy holds only in-frame clones and misses some; the assay was immunoSEQ multiplex PCR. The data hold over 2 million clones, with around 95% observed a single time. The specimen was naive CD4+ T cells sorted from blood. The receptors come from a man between 18 and 35 years old in good health. Each CDR3 is given with its conserved first and last residue. D genes are given only for firm matches. Not all rows give a size; the values are once, few, many and, for expanded clones, a class.

>TRBV5-5|TRBJ2-7|NA|TRBD2
CASSSSTSGRPQYF
TGTGCCAGCAGCTCAAGTACTAGCGGGAGACCGCAGTACTTC
>TRBV7-2|TRBJ2-7|NA|NA
CASIHSRARAYEQYF
TGTGCCAGCATCCATTCCCGGGCCAGGGCATACGAGCAGTACTTC
>TRBV6-5|TRBJ2-7|NA|TRBD1
CASSSRDRGSYEQYF
TGTGCCAGCAGTTCCCGGGACAGGGGGTCCTACGAGCAGTACTTC
>TRBV5-1|TRBJ2-5|NA|NA
CASSSGTKTETQYF
TGCGCCAGCAGCTCCGGAACTAAAACGGAGACCCAGTACTTC
>TRBV4-1|TRBJ1-4|NA|NA
CASSRGATNEKLFF
TGCGCCAGCAGCCGGGGAGCAACTAATGAAAAACTGTTTTTT
>TRBV7-9|TRBJ2-7|NA|TRBD2
CASSFPTSGDSYEQYF
TGTGCCAGCAGCTTCCCGACTAGCGGGGATTCCTACGAGCAGTACTTC
>TRBV10-3|TRBJ2-3|once|NA
CAIGPGADTQYF
TGTGCCATCGGTCCCGGGGCGGATACGCAGTATTTT
>TRBV2|TRBJ1-1|NA|TRBD1
CASRTRQGGNTEAFF
TGTGCCAGCAGAACCCGACAGGGGGGGAACACTGAAGCTTTCTTT
>TRBV6-5|TRBJ1-2|NA|TRBD1
CASSSTGRMAGYTF
TGTGCCAGCAGTTCGACAGGGAGAATGGCAGGCTACACCTTC
>TRBV6-6|TRBJ2-7|NA|NA
CASSYMGGRGEQYF
TGTGCCAGCAGTTACATGGGGGGACGAGGCGAGCAGTACTTC
>TRBV6-6|TRBJ1-4|NA|TRBD1
CASGTGGEKLFF
TGTGCCAGCGGGACAGGGGGAGAAAAACTGTTTTTT
>TRBV29-1|TRBJ1-1|once|NA
CSVRVNTEAFF
TGCAGCGTTCGAGTTAACACTGAAGCTTTCTTT
>TRBV10-1|TRBJ1-5|NA|NA
CASSATILEPQHF
TGCGCCAGCAGTGCGACCATCCTTGAACCCCAGCATTTT
>TRBV18|TRBJ2-7|NA|TRBD2
CASSPTSYNEQYF
TGTGCCAGCTCACCGACTAGCTACAACGAGCAGTACTTC
>TRBV2|TRBJ2-2|NA|TRBD1
CASSGTGRNTGELFF
TGTGCCAGCAGTGGGACAGGTCGAAACACCGGGGAGCTGTTTTTT
>TRBV19|TRBJ2-5|NA|NA
CASSIGGLTGNQETQYF
TGTGCCAGTAGTATTGGGGGTTTGACGGGGAACCAAGAGACCCAGTACTTC
>TRBV27|TRBJ1-3|NA|NA
CASAQVSGNTIYF
TGTGCCAGCGCACAGGTTTCTGGAAACACCATATATTTT
>TRBV2|TRBJ2-5|once|NA
CASSVEETQYF
TGTGCCAGCAGTGTGGAAGAGACCCAGTACTTC